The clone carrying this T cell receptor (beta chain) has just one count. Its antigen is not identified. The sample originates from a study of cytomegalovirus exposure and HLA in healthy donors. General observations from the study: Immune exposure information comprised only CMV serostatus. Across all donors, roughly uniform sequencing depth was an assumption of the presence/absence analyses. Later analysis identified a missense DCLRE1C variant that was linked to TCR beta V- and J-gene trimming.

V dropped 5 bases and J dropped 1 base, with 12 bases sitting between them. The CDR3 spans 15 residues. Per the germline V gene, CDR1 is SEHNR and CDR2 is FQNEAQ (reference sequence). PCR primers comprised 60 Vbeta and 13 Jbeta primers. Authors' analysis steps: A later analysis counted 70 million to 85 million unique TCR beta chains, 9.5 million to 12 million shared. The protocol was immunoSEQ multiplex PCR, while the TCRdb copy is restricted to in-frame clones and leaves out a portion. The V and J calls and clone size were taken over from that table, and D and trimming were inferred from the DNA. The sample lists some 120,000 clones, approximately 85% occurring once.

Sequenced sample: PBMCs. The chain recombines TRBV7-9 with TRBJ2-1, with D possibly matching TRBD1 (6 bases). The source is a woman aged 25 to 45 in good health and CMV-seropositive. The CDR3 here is CASSSWTASYNEQFF. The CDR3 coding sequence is TGTGCCAGCAGCAGCTGGACAGCTTCCTACAATGAGCAGTTCTTC.